A single sample is the source of the 30 T cell receptor beta chains below, sequenced in a study of cytomegalovirus exposure and HLA in healthy donors listed by TCRdb under 2017. Libraries were built with the immunoSEQ multiplex PCR assay. A mixture of 60 forward primers for TCR Vbeta segments and 13 reverse primers for TCR Jbeta segments was used in the multiplex PCR. The immuneACCESS repertoire file appears here via TCRdb, limited to in-frame rearrangements. These files lack a portion of the clones; in checked studies, under half of the deficit traces to unresolved V genes, and the cause of the others is not known. For this sample, the table gives roughly 100,000 clones. The ten largest clones add up to less than 4.5% of the sample. The specimen sequenced was PBMCs. The receptors here all came from a middle-aged man in good health and CMV-seronegative.

The chain carries TRBV15 and TRBJ1-4, with TRBD1 as a possible D gene (6 bases). This CDR3 has 15 residues. V was pared by 3 bases and J by 7 bases, with 15 bases between. Germline V CDR1 and CDR2: LNHNV, YYDKDF (reference sequence). CDR3 sequence (DNA): TGTGCCACCAGCAGGGTCAGGGGCGGGGGTGAAAAACTGTTTTTT. It yields the protein CATSRVRGGGEKLFF.

The CDR3 loop reads CASSLSGGYEQYF. The CDR3 DNA is TGTGCCAGCAGCTTATCAGGGGGCTACGAGCAGTACTTC. V and J are TRBV13 and TRBJ2-7; TRBD1 matches 7 bases. The germline V gene has CDR1 PRHDT and CDR2 FYEKMQ (reference sequence). The CDR3 sequence is 13 residues long. The junction had 1 base not matched to a gene; V was cut back by 2 bases and J by 3 bases.

The rearrangement uses TRBV5-4 and TRBJ2-1; perhaps TRBD1 as D (6 bases). Germline V gene sequence: CDR1 SGHNT, CDR2 YYREEE (reference sequence). The length of the CDR3 is 15 residues. The V gene lost 1 base and the J gene lost 9 bases, with 17 bases spanning the gap. The CDR3 spells CASSLRAGVWGEQFF. The CDR3 nucleotides are TGTGCCAGCAGCTTGCGGGCAGGGGTTTGGGGTGAGCAGTTCTTC.

The chain combines TRBV5-1 with TRBJ2-1; possible D gene TRBD1, 5 bases. The CDR3 runs 13 residues. Per germline, CDR1 SGHRS and CDR2 YFSETQ. Trimming removed 4 bases at V and 6 bases at J, with 11 bases between. The CDR3 coding sequence is TGCGCCAGCAGCCAGCAGGGTTTCAATGAGCAGTTCTTC. This codes for CASSQQGFNEQFF. Combining the CDR3 with reference TRBV5-1 and TRBJ2-1 gives the whole variable domain KAGVTQTPRYLIKTRGQQVTLSCSPISGHRSVSWYQQTPGQGLQFLFEYFSETQRNKGNFPGRFSGRQFSNSRSEMNVSTLELGDSALYLCASSQQGFNEQFFGPGTRLTVL.

This chain connects TRBV2 to TRBJ2-7, with TRBD2 matching 10 bases. Germline CDR1 and CDR2: SNHLY and FYNNEI. This CDR3 comprises 14 residues. Germline trimming cut 6 bases from V and 4 bases from J; bases unmatched to any gene: 6. The CDR3 DNA is TGTGCCAGCAGGACCGGGACTAGCGAATACGAGCAGTACTTC. Translating gives CASRTGTSEYEQYF.

The V call is TRBV18, the J call TRBJ2-1; TRBD1 matches at 8 bases. With V trimmed by 4 bases and J by 6 bases, 8 bases remained unmatched. The CDR3 contains 15 residues. Germline V gene data show CDR1 as KGHSH and CDR2 as LQKENI. CDR3 sequence: CASSQAGGRVNEQFF. The CDR3 coding sequence is TGTGCCAGCTCACAAGCAGGGGGCCGGGTCAATGAGCAGTTCTTC.

The V gene is TRBV5-1, the J gene TRBJ2-3; D unresolved. Per germline, CDR1 SGHRS and CDR2 YFSETQ. The CDR3 consists of 12 residues. V was clipped by 4 bases and J by 2 bases, with 5 bases between them. The chain's CDR3 is CASSTYTDTQYF. As DNA, the CDR3 is TGCGCCAGCAGCACTTACACAGATACGCAGTATTTT.

The chain has TRBV5-1 and TRBJ1-3; possible D gene TRBD1, 5 bases. This CDR3 is 13 amino acids long. Germline-derived CDR1 and CDR2 are SGHRS and YFSETQ. V was cut by 4 bases and J by 4 bases, with 9 bases left in between. CDR3: CASSLQGGNTIYF. CDR3 sequence (DNA): TGCGCCAGCAGCCTGCAGGGAGGAAACACCATATATTTT.

The V gene is TRBV28, the J gene TRBJ2-1; 11 nucleotides align to TRBD2. Trimming at V came to 3 bases and at J to 8 bases, leaving 12 bases not matched to a gene. CDR3 length: 17 residues. CDR1 MDHEN and CDR2 SYDVKM come from the germline V gene. The CDR3 reads CASSFELAGDYRDEQFF. DNA for the CDR3: TGTGCCAGCAGTTTTGAACTAGCGGGAGACTATCGTGATGAGCAGTTCTTC. The whole variable domain, remainder taken from reference TRBV28 and TRBJ2-1, is DVKVTQSSRYLVKRTGEKVFLECVQDMDHENMFWYRQDPGLGLRLIYFSYDVKMKEKGDIPEGYSVSREKKERFSLILESASTNQTSMYLCASSFELAGDYRDEQFFGPGTRLTVL.

The gene calls are TRBV4-2 and TRBJ1-3, with 7 bases fitting TRBD1. There are 17 residues in the CDR3. Germline V gene lookup returns CDR1 LGHNA and CDR2 YNFKEQ. After removal of 3 bases from V and 4 bases from J, the junction contained 12 bases not matched to a gene. CDR3 sequence (DNA): TGTGCCAGCAGCCACGAAATAGGGACAGTAGCAGGAAACACCATATATTTT. Amino acid sequence: CASSHEIGTVAGNTIYF.

Comment on this clone: Other DNA sequences in this sample translate to the same CDR3. This chain uses TRBV9 with TRBJ2-5; 9 bases align to TRBD2. Germline V CDR1 and CDR2: SGDLS, YYNGEE. The V gene end was trimmed by 3 bases and the J gene end by 2 bases; junction bases not matched to a gene: 5. CDR3 length equals 15 residues. CDR3 region: CASSGSGRPQETQYF. In nucleotides, the CDR3 is TGTGCCAGCAGCGGAAGCGGGAGGCCTCAAGAGACCCAGTACTTC.

The chain links TRBV9 to TRBJ2-2, with D perhaps matching TRBD1 (6 bases). The germline V gene has CDR1 SGDLS and CDR2 YYNGEE. CDR3 length: 17 residues. V lost 4 bases and J 1 base, leaving 17 bases between the germline ends. DNA for the CDR3: TGTGCCAGCAGCTCTCCCAGGGGCGGGCTGAACACCGGGGAGCTGTTTTTT. Translated, it gives CASSSPRGGLNTGELFF.

The V call is TRBV30, the J call TRBJ2-1; 13 bases map to TRBD2. Germline V gene lookup returns CDR1 GTSNPN and CDR2 SVGIG (reference sequence). This CDR3 spans 16 amino acids. Germline trimming cut 3 bases from V and 0 bases from J; bases unmatched to any gene: 2. This CDR3 reads CAWRLAGGNSYNEQFF. The CDR3, as DNA: TGTGCCTGGAGACTAGCGGGAGGGAACTCCTACAATGAGCAGTTCTTC.

The gene calls are TRBV28 and TRBJ1-5; D uncertain. The ends were cut back, 2 bases at V and 1 base at J, with 15 bases in the middle. Germline V gene data show CDR1 as MDHEN and CDR2 as SYDVKM. The CDR3 totals 17 residues. CDR3 DNA sequence: TGTGCCAGCAGTTTACCTCTACCCCGTGCAAGCAATCAGCCCCAGCATTTT. This sequence encodes CASSLPLPRASNQPQHF.

The rearrangement links TRBV7-8 to TRBJ1-1, with D perhaps matching TRBD1 (6 bases). Deletions cut 1 base from V and 8 bases from J, with 8 bases between. CDR1 is SGHVS, CDR2 FQNEAQ, per germline. This CDR3 comprises 12 residues. This CDR3 reads CASSLDRAEAFF. CDR3 nucleotide sequence: TGTGCCAGCAGCTTAGACAGGGCAGAAGCTTTCTTT.

The V gene is TRBV19, the J gene TRBJ2-3, with D tentatively TRBD2 (6 bases). From germline, CDR1 is LNHDA and CDR2 SQIVND (reference sequence). This CDR3 spans 14 amino acids. The germline V and J ends were trimmed by 9 bases and 2 bases, with 15 bases remaining between them. The DNA of the CDR3 is TGTGCCAGCAAGGCGGGGCCATCCACAGATACGCAGTATTTT. Protein: CASKAGPSTDTQYF.

Points on this clone: Other DNA sequences in this specimen translate into the identical CDR3. The genes are TRBV6-1 and TRBJ1-4; 7 nucleotides line up with TRBD1. Germline V gene sequence: CDR1 MNHNS, CDR2 SASEGT. V was clipped by 7 bases and J by 5 bases; unmatched bases: 7. The CDR3 has 14 amino acids. CDR3 nucleotides: TGTGCCAGCAAACCGGGACAGTTCAATGAAAAACTGTTTTTT. Amino acids: CASKPGQFNEKLFF.

The chain has TRBV29-1 and TRBJ2-1; 12 bases are shared with TRBD2. Germline V gene lookup returns CDR1 SQVTM and CDR2 ANQGSEA. CDR3 length: 18 amino acids. Trimming cost V 7 bases and J 9 bases; bases outside gene matches: 22. Written as DNA, the CDR3 is TGCAGCGGCGTTAGTCCCAAGCCGGGACTAGCGGGTAGGAGTGAGCAGTTCTTC. Amino acid sequence: CSGVSPKPGLAGRSEQFF.

The chain employs TRBV29-1 and TRBJ2-1; D is uncertain. Trimming cost V 4 bases and J 5 bases, with 6 bases left between them. Germline-derived CDR1 and CDR2 are SQVTM and ANQGSEA. The CDR3 contains 11 residues. In DNA, the CDR3 is TGCAGCGTTGTACAGCACAATGAGCAGTTCTTC. Encoded protein: CSVVQHNEQFF.

The J gene is TRBJ2-5, the V gene TRBV5-6; 8 bases agree with TRBD1. V lost 0 bases to trimming and J lost 1 base; unmatched junction nucleotides: 5. Germline-derived CDR1 and CDR2 are SGHDT and YYEEEE. CDR3 length: 16 amino acids. Here the CDR3 reads CASSLAGTGPQETQYF. The DNA of the CDR3 is TGTGCCAGCAGCTTGGCCGGGACAGGACCCCAAGAGACCCAGTACTTC.

This chain connects TRBV2 to TRBJ1-1; D ambiguous. V was shortened by 6 bases and J by 1 base, with 15 bases between the two germline ends. Looked up from germline, CDR1 is SNHLY and CDR2 is FYNNEI. The CDR3 is 15 residues long. CDR3 in amino acids: CASSPMGGRNTEAFF. The CDR3 nucleotides are TGTGCCAGCAGCCCCATGGGCGGGAGGAACACTGAAGCTTTCTTT.

J is TRBJ1-2 and V is TRBV4-3; 7 nucleotides line up with TRBD1. After removal of 3 bases from V and 4 bases from J, the junction contained 2 bases not matched to a gene. Germline V gives CDR1 LGHNA, CDR2 YSLEER. CDR3 size: 13 residues. CDR3 DNA sequence: TGCGCCAGCAGCCAGGGACAGTTCTATGGCTACACCTTC. It is translated as CASSQGQFYGYTF.

The chain is built from TRBV4-1 and TRBJ1-1; maybe TRBD1 (5 bases). V lost 1 base to trimming and J lost 3 bases, with 15 bases between them. This CDR3 has 16 amino acids. Germline CDR1 and CDR2: MGHRA and YSYEKL. This CDR3 reads CASSQVTGVQDTEAFF. The DNA of the CDR3 is TGCGCCAGCAGCCAAGTTACGGGGGTACAGGACACTGAAGCTTTCTTT.

The gene calls are TRBV5-1 and TRBJ1-1, with 8 positions matching TRBD1. V gave up 4 bases and J gave up 1 base; unmatched junction bases: 3. This CDR3 has 14 amino acids. Per the germline V gene, CDR1 is SGHRS and CDR2 is YFSETQ. CDR3 DNA: TGCGCCAGCAGCGCCGGGACAGGGAACACTGAAGCTTTCTTT. Translated: CASSAGTGNTEAFF.

The chain links TRBV2 to TRBJ2-7; D remains ambiguous. Looked up from germline, CDR1 is SNHLY and CDR2 is FYNNEI. The CDR3 length is 12 residues. V was clipped by 7 bases and J by 0 bases, with 7 bases between them. The DNA of the CDR3 is TGTGCCAGCACCTCGAGCTCCTACGAGCAGTACTTC. It yields the protein CASTSSSYEQYF. The full variable domain, completed using reference TRBV2 and TRBJ2-7, is EPEVTQTPSHQVTQMGQEVILRCVPISNHLYFYWYRQILGQKVEFLVSFYNNEISEKSEIFDDQFSVERPDGSNFTLKIRSTKLEDSAMYFCASTSSSYEQYFGPGTRLTVT.

The chain recombines TRBV7-9 with TRBJ1-5; 10 nucleotides agree with TRBD1. In germline, CDR1 is SEHNR, CDR2 FQNEAQ (reference sequence). Trimming at V came to 5 bases and at J to 2 bases, leaving 3 bases not matched to a gene. The length of the CDR3 is 15 residues. Here the CDR3 DNA reads TGTGCCAGCAGCGCCGGGACAGGGGGCAATCAGCCCCAGCATTTT. It is translated as CASSAGTGGNQPQHF.

This sequence joins TRBV6-1 and TRBJ1-2, with D maybe TRBD1 (5 bases). CDR3 size: 15 residues. CDR1 MNHNS and CDR2 SASEGT come from the germline V gene. V shed 7 bases and J shed 1 base, with 16 bases lying between them. The CDR3 DNA reads TGTGCCAGCACTACTACAGGACGGCTTAACTATGGCTACACCTTC. As protein: CASTTTGRLNYGYTF.

The gene calls are TRBV30 and TRBJ1-6, with TRBD1 as a possible D gene (5 bases). The CDR3 extends over 15 amino acids. Germline assignment: CDR1 GTSNPN and CDR2 SVGIG (reference sequence). Trimming took off 0 bases at V and 2 bases at J, with 8 bases between the two ends. CDR3 in amino acids: CAWSVGQAYNSPLHF. CDR3 DNA: TGTGCCTGGAGTGTGGGGCAGGCCTATAATTCACCCCTCCACTTT. Variable domain in full (rest from reference TRBV30 and TRBJ1-6): SQTIHQWPATLVQPVGSPLSLECTVEGTSNPNLYWYRQAAGRGLQLLFYSVGIGQISSEVPQNLSASRPQDRQFILSSKKLLLSDSGFYLCAWSVGQAYNSPLHFGNGTRLTVT.

The gene calls are TRBV11-3 and TRBJ1-1; D call uncertain. Germline values: CDR1 SGHNT, CDR2 YENEEA. CDR3 size: 13 residues. With 1 base removed from V and 6 bases from J, the gap between germline ends came to 9 bases. CDR3 in DNA: TGTGCCAGCAGCTTAGGGAGTGGATCTGAAGCTTTCTTT. Its protein product is CASSLGSGSEAFF.

The V gene is TRBV7-2, the J gene TRBJ2-5; D possibly corresponds to TRBD2 (5 bases). Germline CDR1 and CDR2: SGHTA and FQGNSA. Trimming pared 3 bases from V and 6 bases from J, leaving 11 bases between. This CDR3 is 13 amino acids long. The CDR3 DNA reads TGTGCCAGCAGCTTCACGAGGGAGAAGACCCAGTACTTC. Amino acid sequence: CASSFTREKTQYF.